Reported below is one T cell receptor (beta chain). The antigen remains unidentified. This specimen belongs to a study of blood T cells in healthy people across ages. Study-wide findings and caveats: Investigators treated diversity estimates from one million T cells as underestimates.

The CDR3 totals 13 residues. J was trimmed by 9 bases and V by 4 bases; bases with no gene match: 5. Germline CDR1 MNHEY, CDR2 SVGEGT. The second PCR ran about 6 to 11 cycles with a sample-barcoded 5' primer and J-beta primers. A single record per CDR3 protein comes from TCRdb applying MiXCR to the 5' RACE reads. The sample includes around 870,000 distinct CDR3 sequences, more than 25% of them seen just once. Specimen: blood. V is TRBV6-2 or TRBV6-3 and J is TRBJ2-1, with TRBD1 matching 8 bases. The sequence came from a woman of 80 years or more in good health. CDR3 sequence: CASSLDRAGEQFF. DNA for the CDR3: TGTGCCAGCAGTTTGGACAGGGCAGGTGAGCAGTTCTTC.